The present TCR beta chain was sequenced within a study of T cells in localized non-small cell lung cancer. Overall study findings and caveats: Among blood samples, higher T cell density accompanied longer overall survival. Heterogeneity cannot be ruled out, as sequencing used one tumor region only. A median of about 52 clones ranked among the top 100 in tumor appeared in adjacent lung.

The CDR3 loop spans 16 amino acids. Trimming stripped 4 bases from V and 7 bases from J, with 21 bases between. Germline V gene lookup returns CDR1 SGDLS and CDR2 YYNGEE. Only in-frame clones appear in the TCRdb table, and some are missing; sequencing was by immunoSEQ multiplex PCR. The sample has over a thousand clones, roughly a fifth seen once. This clone has more than one count but fewer than ten. What it binds is unknown. Atypia-free lung next to the tumor was sampled at least 2 cm from its margin. The chain recombines TRBV9 with TRBJ2-1; maybe TRBD2 (6 bases). The sequenced sample was normal lung tissue next to the tumor, obtained before any cancer treatment. The clonotype originates from a man between 35 and 75 years old with stage II lung adenocarcinoma. CDR3 DNA sequence: TGTGCCAGCAGCCCAATTCCCGGGGGAGTAGGGAATGAGCAGTTCTTC. This encodes CASSPIPGGVGNEQFF. Looking up the rest from reference TRBV9 and TRBJ2-1 gives the full variable domain: DSGVTQTPKHLITATGQRVTLRCSPRSGDLSVYWYQQSLDQGLQFLIQYYNGEERAKGNILERFSAQQFPDLHSELNLSSLELGDSALYFCASSPIPGGVGNEQFFGPGTRLTVL.